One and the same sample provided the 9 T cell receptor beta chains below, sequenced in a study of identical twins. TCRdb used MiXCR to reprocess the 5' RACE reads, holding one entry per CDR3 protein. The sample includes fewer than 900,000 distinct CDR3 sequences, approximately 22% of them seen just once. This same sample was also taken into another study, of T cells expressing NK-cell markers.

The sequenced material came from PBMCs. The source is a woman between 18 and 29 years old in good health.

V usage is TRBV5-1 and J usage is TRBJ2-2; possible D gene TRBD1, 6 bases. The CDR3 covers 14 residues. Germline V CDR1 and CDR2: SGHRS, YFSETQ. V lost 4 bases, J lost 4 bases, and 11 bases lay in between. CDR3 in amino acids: CASSHGQSTGELFF. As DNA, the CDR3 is TGCGCCAGCAGCCATGGACAGTCCACCGGGGAGCTGTTTTTT.

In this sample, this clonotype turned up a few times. In DNA form, the CDR3 reads TGTGCCAGCAGCTGGCGAGGGACAGGGGGCTATGGCTACACCTTC. Translation gives CASSWRGTGGYGYTF. The gene calls are TRBV7-2 and TRBJ1-2; 11 bases fit TRBD1. This CDR3 is 15 amino acids long. V was clipped by 4 bases and J by 4 bases; unmatched bases: 5. Germline V CDR1 and CDR2: SGHTA, FQGNSA.

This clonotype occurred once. The CDR3, as DNA: TGTGCCAGCAGCCAAGTAGCGGGGTCCGCAGATACGCAGTATTTT. It codes for CASSQVAGSADTQYF. This chain uses TRBV3-1 with TRBJ2-3; 8 nucleotides line up with TRBD2. Germline loops: CDR1 LGHDT, CDR2 YNNKEL (reference sequence). J lost 4 bases, V lost 1 base, and 4 bases had no gene match. The length of the CDR3 is 15 residues.

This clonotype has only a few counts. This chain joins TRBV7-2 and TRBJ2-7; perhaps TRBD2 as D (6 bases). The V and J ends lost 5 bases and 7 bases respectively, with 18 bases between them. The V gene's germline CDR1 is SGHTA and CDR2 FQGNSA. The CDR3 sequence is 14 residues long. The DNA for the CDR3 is TGTGCCAGCAGCCAGGGTTTCGGGAGTGGGGAGCAGTACTTC. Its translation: CASSQGFGSGEQYF.

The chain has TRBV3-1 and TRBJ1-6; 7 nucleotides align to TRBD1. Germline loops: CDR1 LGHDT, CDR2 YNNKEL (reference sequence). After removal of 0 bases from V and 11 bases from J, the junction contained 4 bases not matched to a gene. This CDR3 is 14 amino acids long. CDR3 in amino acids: CASSQDQGGTPLHF. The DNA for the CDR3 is TGTGCCAGCAGCCAAGATCAGGGGGGGACACCCCTCCACTTT.

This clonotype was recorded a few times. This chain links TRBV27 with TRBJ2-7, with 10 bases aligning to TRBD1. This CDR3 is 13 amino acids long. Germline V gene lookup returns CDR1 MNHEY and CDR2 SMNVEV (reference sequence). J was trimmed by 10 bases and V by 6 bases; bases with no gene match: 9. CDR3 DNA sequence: TGTGCCAGCAGCCGGGACAGGGGTAATTTTCAGTACTTC. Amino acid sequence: CASSRDRGNFQYF.

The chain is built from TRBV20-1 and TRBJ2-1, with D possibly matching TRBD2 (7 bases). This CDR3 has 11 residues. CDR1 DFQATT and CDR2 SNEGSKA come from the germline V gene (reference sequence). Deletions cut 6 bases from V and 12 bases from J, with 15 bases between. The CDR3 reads CSALFGGLQFF. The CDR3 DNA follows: TGCAGTGCCCTCTTCGGGGGGCTGCAGTTCTTC.

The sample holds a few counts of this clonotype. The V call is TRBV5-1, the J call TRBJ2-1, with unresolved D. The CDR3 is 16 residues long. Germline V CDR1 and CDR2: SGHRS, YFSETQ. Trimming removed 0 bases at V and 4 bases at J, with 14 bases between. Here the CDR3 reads CASSLDPTPTYNEQFF. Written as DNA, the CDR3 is TGCGCCAGCAGCTTGGACCCGACACCCACATACAATGAGCAGTTCTTC.

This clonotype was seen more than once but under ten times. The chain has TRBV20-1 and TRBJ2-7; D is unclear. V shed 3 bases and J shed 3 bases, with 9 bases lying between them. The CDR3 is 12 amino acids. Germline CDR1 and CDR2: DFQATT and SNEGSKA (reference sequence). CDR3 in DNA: TGCAGTGCTAGGAGGTCCGGCTACGAGCAGTACTTC. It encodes CSARRSGYEQYF.